This TCR beta chain was observed in a study of blood T cells in healthy people across ages. The CDR3 runs to 14 residues. Germline CDR1 and CDR2: SGHAT and FQNNGV. V lost 9 bases, J lost 0 bases, and 7 bases stayed unmatched. This clonotype was seen only a few times. A second PCR, run for about 7 to 11 cycles, used a sample-barcoded 5' primer plus a J-beta primer mix. TCRdb passed the 5' RACE reads through MiXCR, listing each CDR3 protein once. Counted here are 1.5 million to 2 million distinct CDR3 sequences, 25% to 30% occurring once; the ten biggest clones make up 7.7%. The clonotype originates from a woman aged 30 to 39 in good health. This chain uses TRBV11-2 with TRBJ2-5, with 7 bases matching TRBD1. Sequencing was performed on blood. The CDR3 DNA is TGTGCCAGTCAGGGGGACAAGTACCAAGAGACCCAGTACTTC. This encodes CASQGDKYQETQYF.